These 26 T cell receptor beta chains were sequenced from one sample in a study of cytomegalovirus exposure and HLA in healthy donors. The PCR used 60 Vbeta and 13 Jbeta primers. Only in-frame clones appear in the TCRdb table, and some are missing; sequencing was by immunoSEQ multiplex PCR. Of roughly 100,000 clones in the sample, 76% were seen once. Material: PBMCs. The receptors stem from a man aged 40-49 years in good health and CMV-seropositive.

This chain links TRBV30 with TRBJ2-7; D ambiguous. This CDR3 comprises 12 residues. V was cut by 0 bases and J by 3 bases, with 6 bases left in between. Germline-derived CDR1 and CDR2 are GTSNPN and SVGIG (reference sequence). CDR3 in amino acids: CAWSVESYEQYF. In DNA form, the CDR3 reads TGTGCCTGGAGTGTAGAGAGCTACGAGCAGTACTTC. Drawing the rest from reference TRBV30 and TRBJ2-7, the complete variable domain is SQTIHQWPATLVQPVGSPLSLECTVEGTSNPNLYWYRQAAGRGLQLLFYSVGIGQISSEVPQNLSASRPQDRQFILSSKKLLLSDSGFYLCAWSVESYEQYFGPGTRLTVT.

This clone was counted a few times. This chain links TRBV28 with TRBJ2-7; 7 positions match TRBD1. Germline loops: CDR1 MDHEN, CDR2 SYDVKM. V trimming: 3 bases; J trimming: 0 bases; junction bases outside the gene matches: 8. This CDR3 comprises 16 residues. The DNA of the CDR3 is TGTGCCAGCAGTTTCTACGGACAGGTCAGCTCCTACGAGCAGTACTTC. Amino acid sequence: CASSFYGQVSSYEQYF.

This clone was observed once. The rearrangement joins TRBV9 to TRBJ2-3; 9 bases line up with TRBD2. V lost 0 bases to trimming and J lost 3 bases; unmatched junction nucleotides: 2. The length of the CDR3 is 15 residues. Germline CDR1 SGDLS, CDR2 YYNGEE. DNA of the CDR3: TGTGCCAGCAGCGTAGGAGCGGGAGGTACAGATACGCAGTATTTT. Its translation: CASSVGAGGTDTQYF.

J is TRBJ1-5 and V is TRBV28; D is unclear. The CDR3 sequence is 11 residues long. CDR1 is MDHEN and CDR2 is SYDVKM in the germline V gene. The V end lost 6 bases, the J end lost 5 bases, and 5 bases lay between the germline ends. This chain's CDR3 is CASRRDQPQHF. The CDR3 bases are TGTGCCAGCAGACGCGATCAGCCCCAGCATTTT.

The gene calls are TRBV4-3 and TRBJ1-5; D uncertain. CDR3 size: 14 residues. Between the trimmed V and J ends, which lost 0 bases and 5 bases, there was a span of 8 bases. Germline V gene lookup returns CDR1 LGHNA and CDR2 YSLEER. CDR3 DNA: TGCGCCAGCAGCCAAGATCGAGGCTATCAGCCCCAGCATTTT. The encoded protein is CASSQDRGYQPQHF.

This clone showed up just once. V and J are TRBV5-4 and TRBJ2-5, with D perhaps TRBD2 (7 bases). This CDR3 has 15 residues. Germline V gene sequence: CDR1 SGHNT, CDR2 YYREEE (reference sequence). V lost 1 base to trimming and J lost 5 bases, with 15 bases between them. The CDR3 sequence is CASSLLGGGRETQYF. CDR3 coding DNA: TGTGCCAGCAGCTTGTTGGGGGGGGGCCGGGAGACCCAGTACTTC.

The chain employs TRBV21-1 and TRBJ2-1; TRBD2 is the table's D call and was not checked against the DNA. TRBV21-1 counts as a pseudogene. The CDR3 spans 16 residues. The CDR3 DNA follows: TGTGCCAGCAGCAAAGGTGGTCCTAGCGGTTACAATGAGCAGTTCTTC. This codes for CASSKGGPSGYNEQFF.

The chain recombines TRBV4-3 with TRBJ1-2; D perhaps matches TRBD1 (6 bases). Germline CDR1 is LGHNA and CDR2 is YSLEER. The CDR3 loop spans 12 amino acids. Trimming left V 5 bases short and J 8 bases short, with 12 bases between. CDR3 loop: CASSGGGRGYTF. The CDR3 bases are TGCGCCAGCAGCGGGGGCGGTCGGGGCTACACCTTC.

The chain employs TRBV2 and TRBJ2-2; 9 bases are shared with TRBD1. Looked up from germline, CDR1 is SNHLY and CDR2 is FYNNEI. The CDR3 contains 16 residues. V shed 5 bases and J 5 bases; nucleotides not matched to a gene: 9. DNA of the CDR3: TGTGCCAGCAGTATTCCGGGACAGGGTGGGACCGGGGAGCTGTTTTTT. Protein sequence: CASSIPGQGGTGELFF.

The chain is built from TRBV9 and TRBJ1-1, with D unresolved. CDR1 and CDR2 from the germline V gene are SGDLS and YYNGEE. The CDR3 runs 16 residues. V was pared by 0 bases and J by 1 base, with 13 bases between. The CDR3 loop reads CASSVDRVDSNTEAFF. The CDR3, as DNA: TGTGCCAGCAGCGTAGATCGGGTCGACTCGAACACTGAAGCTTTCTTT.

The chain combines TRBV5-4 with TRBJ2-5; TRBD2 aligns across 12 bases. This CDR3 is 16 amino acids long. Germline CDR1 SGHNT, CDR2 YYREEE (reference sequence). V was pared by 3 bases and J by 5 bases, with 8 bases of the junction left unmatched. The CDR3 DNA is TGTGCCAGCAGCTCCGGACTAGCGGGAAGGAGTGAGACCCAGTACTTC. It is translated as CASSSGLAGRSETQYF.

The chain employs TRBV10-3 and TRBJ2-7; a possible D gene is TRBD2 (6 bases). There are 11 residues in the CDR3. With 2 bases removed from V and 10 bases from J, the gap between germline ends came to 9 bases. Germline lookup yields CDR1 ENHRY and CDR2 SYGVKD. This chain's CDR3 is CAISEGGEQYF. CDR3 nucleotides: TGTGCCATCAGTGAGGGAGGGGAACAGTACTTC.

This chain joins TRBV7-6 and TRBJ1-6; a weak D match, TRBD1 (6 bases). Per the germline V gene, CDR1 is SGHVS and CDR2 is FNYEAQ. Trimming took 1 base from V and 7 from J, leaving 11 bases between them. The CDR3 has 15 residues. This CDR3 reads CASSLEDSPNSPLHF. CDR3 bases: TGTGCCAGCAGCTTAGAGGACAGCCCCAATTCACCCCTCCACTTT. Variable domain in full (rest from reference TRBV7-6 and TRBJ1-6): GAGVSQSPRYKVTKRGQDVALRCDPISGHVSLYWYRQALGQGPEFLTYFNYEAQQDKSGLPNDRFSAERPEGSISTLTIQRTEQRDSAMYRCASSLEDSPNSPLHFGNGTRLTVT.

The genes are TRBV6-1 and TRBJ2-2; 10 bases agree with TRBD2. Germline trimming cut 1 base from V and 3 bases from J; bases unmatched to any gene: 8. Germline CDR1 reads MNHNS; CDR2 reads SASEGT. The CDR3 runs 18 residues. The CDR3: CASSEGGAGGVDTGELFF. Written as DNA, the CDR3 is TGTGCCAGCAGTGAAGGCGGAGCGGGGGGGGTCGACACCGGGGAGCTGTTTTTT.

The chain joins TRBV5-6 to TRBJ1-1, with TRBD1 as a possible D gene (5 bases). V lost 1 base and J lost 2, with 12 bases in between. This CDR3 is built from 15 residues. Germline V gene data show CDR1 as SGHDT and CDR2 as YYEEEE. The CDR3 reads CASSLFRGVNTEAFF. The CDR3 DNA reads as TGTGCCAGCAGCTTGTTTCGGGGGGTCAACACTGAAGCTTTCTTT. The full variable domain, with the rest looked up from reference TRBV5-6 and TRBJ1-1, is DAGVTQSPTHLIKTRGQQVTLRCSPKSGHDTVSWYQQALGQGPQFIFQYYEEEERQRGNFPDRFSGHQFPNYSSELNVNALLLGDSALYLCASSLFRGVNTEAFFGQGTRLTVV.

The gene calls are TRBV7-9 and TRBJ1-2, with D possibly being TRBD1 (5 bases). Trimming cost V 5 bases and J 8 bases, with 24 bases left between them. In germline, CDR1 is SEHNR, CDR2 FQNEAQ (reference sequence). CDR3 length: 16 amino acids. CDR3 nucleotides: TGTGCCAGCAGCCCGTGGACACTCACCTGGGGTGGAGGCTACACCTTC. This translates into CASSPWTLTWGGGYTF.

This rearrangement joins TRBV4-3 to TRBJ2-3; 11 nucleotides align to TRBD2. V was pared by 5 bases and J by 8 bases, with 9 bases of the junction left unmatched. The CDR3 runs to 15 residues. Germline V gives CDR1 LGHNA, CDR2 YSLEER. The CDR3 protein is CASSAGLAVWVTQYF. CDR3 bases: TGCGCCAGCAGCGCGGGACTAGCGGTATGGGTTACGCAGTATTTT.

As to this clone: An end of the junction does not agree with germline; a read error may underlie this. The CDR3 nucleotides are TGCAGTGGACTAGCCAAAAACAGTCAGTACTTC. The encoded protein is CSGLAKNSQYF. J is TRBJ2-4 and V is TRBV20-1, with TRBD2 identical over 7 bases. This CDR3 is built from 11 residues. CDR1 is DFQATT and CDR2 is SNEGSKA in the germline V gene (reference sequence).

This sequence joins TRBV28 and TRBJ1-2; no firm D call. Germline V CDR1 and CDR2: MDHEN, SYDVKM. Trimming left V 1 base short and J 1 base short, with 13 bases between. This CDR3 region has 16 residues. In DNA form, the CDR3 reads TGTGCCAGCAGTTTATCGGGGAAAGGGCATAACTATGGCTACACCTTC. This codes for CASSLSGKGHNYGYTF.

V and J are TRBV6-1 and TRBJ2-6, with a weak D call TRBD2 (5 bases). V lost 4 bases, J lost 4 bases, and 14 bases lay in between. There are 16 residues in the CDR3. CDR1 and CDR2 from the germline V gene are MNHNS and SASEGT. CDR3 in amino acids: CASSGRRSGGANVLTF. The CDR3 DNA reads as TGTGCCAGCAGTGGAAGGAGGAGCGGAGGGGCCAACGTCCTGACTTTC.

This clone was seen more than once but under ten times. This chain uses TRBV5-1 with TRBJ1-3; tentatively, D is TRBD1 (5 bases). The germline V and J ends were trimmed by 0 bases and 2 bases, with 6 bases remaining between them. CDR1 and CDR2 from the germline V gene are SGHRS and YFSETQ. The CDR3 covers 14 residues. CDR3 sequence: CASSLAGTGNTIYF. DNA for the CDR3: TGCGCCAGCAGCTTGGCAGGGACTGGAAACACCATATATTTT.

The V call is TRBV30, the J call TRBJ2-3; a possible D gene is TRBD2 (7 bases). Trimming pared 1 base from V and 4 bases from J, leaving 15 bases between. This CDR3 has 15 residues. The germline V gene has CDR1 GTSNPN and CDR2 SVGIG (reference sequence). Here the CDR3 reads CAWSDTGRDADTQYF. The CDR3 DNA is TGTGCCTGGAGTGACACAGGGAGGGACGCAGATACGCAGTATTTT.

As DNA, the CDR3 is TGTGCCAGCAATGAATTAATAGCGGGCAGGTACGAGCAGTACTTC. Translated, it gives CASNELIAGRYEQYF. The J gene is TRBJ2-5, the V gene TRBV6-6; 7 bases are a match to TRBD2. Judging by the DNA end, TRBJ2-7 fits better; the J call may be wrong. CDR1 is MNHNY and CDR2 is SVGAGI in the germline V gene (reference sequence). The CDR3 runs 15 residues.

The genes are TRBV11-3 and TRBJ2-6; D is unresolved. The germline CDR1 and CDR2 sequences are SGHNT and YENEEA. The CDR3 spans 15 residues. The germline V and J ends were trimmed by 2 bases and 4 bases, with 9 bases remaining between them. CDR3 region: CASSLFQAGANVLTF. The DNA for the CDR3 is TGTGCCAGCAGCTTATTTCAGGCCGGGGCCAACGTCCTGACTTTC.

This clone has only a few counts. The chain joins TRBV4-1 to TRBJ2-7, with 14 bases aligning to TRBD2. Looked up from germline, CDR1 is MGHRA and CDR2 is YSYEKL. The CDR3 consists of 16 residues. The ends lost 4 bases at V and 3 bases at J; junction bases unmatched: 5. As DNA, the CDR3 is TGCGCCAGCAGCCCGTCAGGGACTAGCGGGGGCTACGAGCAGTACTTC. Translating gives CASSPSGTSGGYEQYF.

The chain has TRBV7-2 and TRBJ2-1; 7 bases fit TRBD1. CDR1 and CDR2 (germline): SGHTA, FQGNSA. The CDR3 has 16 amino acids. Trimming removed 3 bases from V and 4 bases from J; junction bases left unmatched: 9. CDR3: CASSFGGQVSYNEQFF. DNA for the CDR3: TGTGCCAGCAGCTTCGGCGGACAGGTCTCTTACAATGAGCAGTTCTTC. Full variable domain (remainder filled in from reference TRBV7-2 and TRBJ2-1): GAGVSQSPSNKVTEKGKDVELRCDPISGHTALYWYRQSLGQGLEFLIYFQGNSAPDKSGLPSDRFSAERTGGSVSTLTIQRTQQEDSAVYLCASSFGGQVSYNEQFFGPGTRLTVL.